A selection of T cell receptor beta chains follows, all from one sample in a study of T-cell reconstitution after alpha-beta-depleted transplantation in children. A single record per CDR3 protein comes from TCRdb applying MiXCR to the PCR reads. The sample consists of under 250,000 distinct CDR3 sequences, approximately 19% of them appearing once. This material consisted of PBMCs, mostly from graft donor cells, taken 360 days after TCRalphabeta/CD19-depleted stem cell transplant. The receptors were gathered from a male patient aged 2-15 years who had a stem cell transplant for acute lymphoblastic leukemia, so the T cells may come from the graft donor. The conserved cysteine and the conserved F or W are not part of the CDR3 here. D genes are given only for firm matches.

v_call	d_call	j_call	cdr3_aa
TRBV5-1	.	TRBJ1-1	ASSLDLNTEAF
TRBV12-3/TRBV12-4	.	TRBJ2-5	ASSYAGWQETQY
TRBV3-1	.	TRBJ1-2	ASSHLDGRYGYT
TRBV29-1	.	TRBJ2-2	SVEMGPQSTGELF
TRBV28	.	TRBJ2-2	ASRPLPGVVNTGELF
TRBV11-2	TRBD2	TRBJ2-1	ASSSSGGPYNEQF
TRBV10-3	.	TRBJ2-7	AISESVQGRLPYEQY
TRBV5-1	TRBD2	TRBJ2-2	ASSLEAGDTGELF
TRBV12-3/TRBV12-4	TRBD1	TRBJ1-1	ASSDTSGTGIYTEAF
TRBV7-7	.	TRBJ2-1	ASSSQQYNEQF
TRBV7-2	.	TRBJ2-1	ASSLPTLREQF
TRBV7-2	.	TRBJ2-2	ASSLGSLVRAGELF
TRBV5-1	.	TRBJ2-7	ASSLDRVSYEQY
TRBV12-3/TRBV12-4	TRBD2	TRBJ2-5	ASSLVAGLAGPRGETQY
TRBV7-8	TRBD2	TRBJ2-1	ASKWTSGGYDEQF
TRBV13	.	TRBJ2-5	ASSPVGQGQETQY
TRBV28	.	TRBJ1-5	ASTWASSYSNQPQH
TRBV5-1	TRBD1	TRBJ2-7	ASSSSTGVSYEQY
TRBV9	TRBD1	TRBJ2-7	ASSTGTDSYEQY
TRBV20-1	TRBD1	TRBJ2-7	SANPLTGNYEQY
TRBV6-5	TRBD1	TRBJ2-7	ASSYSGTDYEQY
TRBV12-3/TRBV12-4	.	TRBJ2-7	ASSFRRVYPPLFYEQY
TRBV5-1	.	TRBJ2-5	ASSLRLGNQETQY
TRBV20-1	.	TRBJ1-1	SATILGTDIEAF
TRBV29-1	.	TRBJ2-1	SVLAVDYNEQF
TRBV12-3/TRBV12-4	.	TRBJ2-7	ASSSEPYEQY
TRBV20-1	TRBD2	TRBJ2-3	SASRGGPYDTQY
TRBV7-9	.	TRBJ2-2	ASSEPADIGELF
TRBV10-2	TRBD1	TRBJ2-5	ASSEATGGEKAQY
TRBV29-1	.	TRBJ2-1	SGWDNEQF
TRBV5-1	.	TRBJ1-4	ASSSPSEKLF
TRBV20-1	.	TRBJ2-5	SASKGLRETQY
TRBV5-1	.	TRBJ2-3	ASLRGAGDTQY
TRBV12-3/TRBV12-4	.	TRBJ2-2	ASRYGLGGELF
TRBV25-1	.	TRBJ1-1	ASSEAGDTEAF
TRBV28	.	TRBJ2-3	ASSPGSGASTDTQY
TRBV7-8	TRBD1	TRBJ2-6	ASSLVGRQGANSGANVLT
TRBV15	.	TRBJ2-2	ATYKTGNTGELF
TRBV15	.	TRBJ1-3	ATSRGDGNTIY
TRBV6-1	.	TRBJ1-1	ASSALTVNTEAF
TRBV27	TRBD1	TRBJ2-2	ASSDDRANTGELF
TRBV11-3	TRBD2	TRBJ2-5	ASSLVGLAGGQFATQY
TRBV19	.	TRBJ2-7	ATSALKVPYEQY
TRBV5-5	TRBD1	TRBJ1-2	ASSKQGADGYT
TRBV7-9	TRBD2	TRBJ2-7	ASSFTSDLSYEQY
TRBV11-2	.	TRBJ1-1	ASSLSGGGYTEAF
TRBV5-5	.	TRBJ2-3	ASSLVGAYTDTQY
TRBV29-1	.	TRBJ1-1	SVVPQVLWGTEAF
TRBV20-1	.	TRBJ2-1	SARDPNGGAYEQF
TRBV6-2/TRBV6-3	TRBD1	TRBJ1-1	ASSYWEGAANTEAF
TRBV29-1	.	TRBJ2-5	SVENPPGSKETQY
TRBV20-1	TRBD1	TRBJ2-7	SARDRRQGYEQY
TRBV7-8	TRBD1	TRBJ1-5	ASSSSTGTGGNQPQH
TRBV4-3	.	TRBJ2-7	ASRLSTDNEQY
TRBV12-3/TRBV12-4	TRBD1	TRBJ1-5	ASSPYGGTEGDQPQH
TRBV29-1	.	TRBJ2-4	SAGGLAKNIQY
TRBV11-1	TRBD1	TRBJ1-6	ASAKGQGAGSYNSPLH
TRBV5-1	TRBD2	TRBJ2-2	ASSLHRPGGAPTGELF
TRBV6-1	.	TRBJ2-1	ASRAGVAVTYNEQF